One and the same sample provided the 32 T cell receptor beta chains below, sequenced in a study of blood T cell repertoires in COVID-19. Some clones are missing from TCRdb's copy, which holds only in-frame ones; the method was immunoSEQ multiplex PCR. The sample includes roughly 400,000 clones, approximately 91% of them seen just once. The sample was PBMCs or T cells enriched from blood (not recorded which). The origin of the receptors is a woman between 18 and 30 years old who had been exposed to COVID-19.

The rearrangement joins TRBV3-1 (or the pseudogene TRBV3-2) to TRBJ1-6, with 7 bases matching TRBD1. V shed 6 bases and J 9 bases; nucleotides not matched to a gene: 11. CDR3 size: 15 residues. The germline V gene encodes CDR1 LGHDT and CDR2 YNNKEL (reference sequence). As DNA, the CDR3 is TGTGCCAGCAGACCTTTTACAGGGGCAGGTTCACCCCTCCACTTT. Its translation: CASRPFTGAGSPLHF.

The chain is built from TRBV14 and TRBJ2-1; no reliable D call. Germline CDR1 SGHDN, CDR2 FVKESK. Trimming stripped 3 bases from V and 4 bases from J, with 16 bases between. The CDR3 covers 16 residues. The CDR3 region has the DNA TGTGCCAGCAGCCATCAGTACCCCAAGTCTTACAATGAGCAGTTCTTC. Translation gives CASSHQYPKSYNEQFF.

The V call is TRBV7-2, the J call TRBJ1-4; maybe TRBD1 (6 bases). The V gene lost 5 bases and the J gene lost 0 bases, with 19 bases spanning the gap. The CDR3 consists of 18 residues. Looked up from germline, CDR1 is SGHTA and CDR2 is FQGNSA. The CDR3 sequence: CASSQVLGGVATNEKLFF. The DNA of the CDR3 is TGTGCCAGCAGCCAGGTCTTAGGGGGGGTTGCAACTAATGAAAAACTGTTTTTT.

This chain links TRBV4-2 with TRBJ2-1; 13 bases match TRBD2. Germline V gene sequence: CDR1 LGHNA, CDR2 YNFKEQ. The CDR3 consists of 15 residues. V was pared by 1 base and J by 8 bases, with 2 bases of the junction left unmatched. The CDR3 is CASSQGLAGGDEQFF. For the CDR3, the DNA is TGTGCCAGCAGCCAAGGACTAGCGGGGGGAGATGAGCAGTTCTTC.

The chain couples TRBV19 to TRBJ1-3; 7 nucleotides line up with TRBD1. CDR3 length: 17 residues. J lost 4 bases, V lost 5 bases, and 14 bases had no gene match. The V gene's germline CDR1 is LNHDA and CDR2 SQIVND (reference sequence). Written as DNA, the CDR3 is TGTGCCAGTAGTTCCCGTGGGGACAGTTCGGGAGGAAACACCATATATTTT. Translated, it gives CASSSRGDSSGGNTIYF.

The rearrangement uses TRBV19 and TRBJ1-2; the D is unclear. Germline CDR1 LNHDA, CDR2 SQIVND (reference sequence). The V and J ends lost 11 bases and 7 bases respectively, with 8 bases between them. The CDR3 consists of 9 residues. The CDR3 sequence is CAVVVGYTF. CDR3 DNA sequence: TGTGCCGTGGTAGTTGGCTACACCTTC.

The chain is built from TRBV25-1 and TRBJ2-1; D may be TRBD1 (6 bases). The CDR3 is made up of 15 amino acids. CDR1 and CDR2 (germline): MGHDK, SYGVNS. V was trimmed by 8 bases and J by 6 bases, leaving 20 bases between them. In DNA form, the CDR3 reads TGTGCCAGCGTATCACAGGGCCTGTATTTCAATGAGCAGTTCTTC. Protein: CASVSQGLYFNEQFF.

The J gene is TRBJ1-5, the V gene TRBV5-1, with D maybe TRBD1 (5 bases). The CDR3 is 14 amino acids. Looked up from germline, CDR1 is SGHRS and CDR2 is YFSETQ. With 7 bases removed from V and 1 base from J, the gap between germline ends came to 12 bases. The DNA of the CDR3 is TGCGCCAGCCTGGGGCAGGGAAGCAATCAGCCCCAGCATTTT. It encodes CASLGQGSNQPQHF.

The chain has TRBV7-8 and TRBJ2-5, with 11 positions matching TRBD1. The CDR3 spans 16 residues. V shed 5 bases and J 2 bases; nucleotides not matched to a gene: 7. CDR1 SGHVS and CDR2 FQNEAQ come from the germline V gene. The CDR3 protein is CASSQRRDRGQETQYF. The CDR3 DNA sequence: TGTGCCAGCAGCCAACGGAGGGACAGGGGGCAAGAGACCCAGTACTTC. The variable domain in full, with the rest retrieved from reference TRBV7-8 and TRBJ2-5, is GAGVSQSPRYKVAKRGQDVALRCDPISGHVSLFWYQQALGQGPEFLTYFQNEAQLDKSGLPSDRFFAERPEGSVSTLKIQRTQQEDSAVYLCASSQRRDRGQETQYFGPGTRLLVL.

The chain joins TRBV12-5 to TRBJ2-3; TRBD1 matches at 10 bases. V lost 4 bases and J lost 2; bases outside the gene matches: 3. Germline V gives CDR1 LGHNT, CDR2 FRNRAP. The CDR3 extends over 15 amino acids. CDR3 bases: TGTGCTAGTGGTTCGGGACAGGGGCCCACAGATACGCAGTATTTT. This encodes CASGSGQGPTDTQYF.

The V call is TRBV18, the J call TRBJ1-2, with TRBD1 identical over 10 bases. The V segment lost 0 bases and the J segment 5 bases; nucleotides outside the gene matches: 6. From germline, CDR1 is KGHSH and CDR2 LQKENI. The CDR3 is 16 amino acids. The CDR3 region has the DNA TGTGCCAGCTCACCACCCGGGGACAGGGGACCTTATGGCTACACCTTC. The encoded protein is CASSPPGDRGPYGYTF.

The chain uses TRBV7-8 and TRBJ2-1; 14 bases are a match to TRBD2. Germline V gene data show CDR1 as SGHVS and CDR2 as FQNEAQ. CDR3 length equals 17 residues. Trimming at V came to 4 bases and at J to 5 bases, leaving 7 bases not matched to a gene. The CDR3 here is CASSSTSGRAFDNEQFF. CDR3 coding DNA: TGTGCCAGCAGCTCGACTAGCGGGAGGGCCTTTGACAATGAGCAGTTCTTC.

The chain uses TRBV12-2 and TRBJ2-2; the table's D gene call, TRBD1, was not cross checked with the DNA. TRBV12-2 is tagged as a pseudogene. The CDR3 totals 14 residues. The CDR3 bases are TGTGCAAGTCGCTTGGACAGAAACACCGGGGAGCTGTTTTTT. It encodes CASRLDRNTGELFF.

The rearrangement joins TRBV27 to TRBJ2-7; TRBD2 matches 11 bases. From germline, CDR1 is MNHEY and CDR2 SMNVEV (reference sequence). The trim removed 10 bases at V and 3 bases at J, leaving 8 bases unmatched. This CDR3 comprises 14 residues. As DNA, the CDR3 is TGTGCCACCCGACCTGGGACTAGCGGCTACGAGCAGTACTTC. Protein product: CATRPGTSGYEQYF.

The chain uses TRBV7-3 and TRBJ1-2, with 9 positions matching TRBD1. Per germline, CDR1 SGHTA and CDR2 FQGTGA. The CDR3 runs to 13 residues. The V gene end was trimmed by 4 bases and the J gene end by 6 bases; junction bases not matched to a gene: 3. DNA for the CDR3: TGTGCCAGCAGCTCGGGACAGGGTCATGGCTACACCTTC. As protein: CASSSGQGHGYTF.

This chain joins TRBV4-3 and TRBJ2-6; D might be TRBD1 (6 bases). Trimming pared 1 base from V and 0 bases from J, leaving 13 bases between. The V gene's germline CDR1 is LGHNA and CDR2 YSLEER. CDR3 length equals 18 residues. The CDR3 region is CASSQGRTVLSGANVLTF. The CDR3 coding sequence is TGCGCCAGCAGCCAAGGGAGGACAGTTCTCTCTGGGGCCAACGTCCTGACTTTC.

The V and J genes are TRBV20-1 and TRBJ1-2; D call uncertain. The V end lost 4 bases, the J end lost 14 bases, and 14 bases lay between the germline ends. Looked up from germline, CDR1 is DFQATT and CDR2 is SNEGSKA (reference sequence). This CDR3 spans 10 amino acids. CDR3 sequence (DNA): TGCAGTGCTATCTATGGCGGCTGGACCTTC. Translated, it gives CSAIYGGWTF.

The V call is TRBV18, the J call TRBJ1-1, with TRBD1 identical over 9 bases. J was trimmed by 6 bases and V by 6 bases; bases with no gene match: 14. The CDR3 length is 16 residues. Germline CDR1 reads KGHSH; CDR2 reads LQKENI. The DNA of the CDR3 is TGTGCCAGCTCGCGATCTAATGGACAGGGGTGGGCTGAAGCTTTCTTT. Translating gives CASSRSNGQGWAEAFF.

This rearrangement joins TRBV28 to TRBJ1-2; tentatively, D is TRBD1 (6 bases). Germline-derived CDR1 and CDR2 are MDHEN and SYDVKM. The CDR3 contains 14 residues. Trimming removed 2 bases from V and 4 bases from J, with 11 bases in between. CDR3 in DNA: TGTGCCAGCAGTTTAATGGGCAGGGGCTATGGCTACACCTTC. As protein: CASSLMGRGYGYTF.

V is TRBV7-6 and J is TRBJ2-1; 7 bases fit TRBD1. Germline CDR1 is SGHVS and CDR2 is FNYEAQ. The V segment lost 7 bases and the J segment 7 bases; nucleotides outside the gene matches: 7. The CDR3 has 13 residues. CDR3 DNA sequence: TGTGCCAGCACCTACAGGGGCGGGAATGAGCAGTTCTTC. Amino acids: CASTYRGGNEQFF.

The chain has TRBV6-6 and TRBJ1-5; 8 nucleotides align to TRBD1. The germline V gene encodes CDR1 MNHNY and CDR2 SVGAGI (reference sequence). The CDR3 loop spans 15 amino acids. V lost 4 bases and J lost 1; bases outside the gene matches: 3. The CDR3 sequence: CASSSGGGSNQPQHF. The CDR3 nucleotides are TGTGCCAGCAGTTCAGGGGGCGGGAGCAATCAGCCCCAGCATTTT.

V gene TRBV28 combines with J gene TRBJ2-4, with D tentatively TRBD2 (5 bases). V was cut by 7 bases and J by 2 bases, with 9 bases left in between. The CDR3 has 13 residues. Germline V CDR1 and CDR2: MDHEN, SYDVKM. CDR3 sequence (DNA): TGTGCCAGCACGGAGGACTCCAAAAACATTCAGTACTTC. It specifies CASTEDSKNIQYF.

V usage is TRBV19 and J usage is TRBJ2-1, with no clear D. The CDR3 spans 14 residues. Trimming removed 1 base from V and 8 bases from J, with 12 bases in between. Germline V gene data show CDR1 as LNHDA and CDR2 as SQIVND (reference sequence). The CDR3 bases are TGTGCCAGTAGTATAGGGCCAGTGGGCGATGAGCAGTTCTTC. It translates to CASSIGPVGDEQFF.

The rearrangement uses TRBV28 and TRBJ1-6; 7 nucleotides line up with TRBD1. CDR3 length equals 20 residues. V was clipped by 6 bases and J by 4 bases; unmatched bases: 21. The germline V gene encodes CDR1 MDHEN and CDR2 SYDVKM. The CDR3 DNA reads TGTGCCAGCAGAGGGCCGGGCCGGCAGGGGGTGCAAAATTATAATTCACCCCTCCACTTT. Encoded protein: CASRGPGRQGVQNYNSPLHF.

The gene calls are TRBV7-9 and TRBJ2-1; D is perhaps TRBD2 (6 bases). The CDR3 covers 13 residues. With 5 bases removed from V and 4 bases from J, the gap between germline ends came to 9 bases. Germline CDR1 is SEHNR and CDR2 is FQNEAQ (reference sequence). The CDR3 nucleotides read TGTGCCAGCAGCGGCGGGACTTACAATGAGCAGTTCTTC. This gives the protein CASSGGTYNEQFF.

The rearrangement uses TRBV15 and TRBJ1-5, with 10 bases identical to TRBD1. The germline CDR1 and CDR2 sequences are LNHNV and YYDKDF (reference sequence). The ends lost 5 bases at V and 8 bases at J; junction bases unmatched: 9. This CDR3 comprises 15 residues. The chain's CDR3 is CATSVRDRGLEPQHF. CDR3 nucleotide sequence: TGTGCCACCAGCGTCCGGGACAGGGGTTTGGAGCCCCAGCATTTT.

This clone showed up just a few times. The rearrangement joins TRBV24-1 to TRBJ2-7; D perhaps matches TRBD2 (6 bases). Per the germline V gene, CDR1 is KGHDR and CDR2 is SFDVKD. The CDR3 loop spans 13 amino acids. The V and J ends lost 1 base and 6 bases respectively, with 9 bases between them. The CDR3 protein is CATSDFGGFEQYF. The CDR3 DNA reads as TGTGCCACCAGTGATTTTGGGGGGTTCGAGCAGTACTTC.

V and J are TRBV19 and TRBJ2-6; 10 bases fit TRBD1. Germline-derived CDR1 and CDR2 are LNHDA and SQIVND (reference sequence). This CDR3 spans 21 amino acids. The J segment lost 0 bases and the V segment lost 9 bases, leaving 20 bases of the junction unmatched. CDR3 coding DNA: TGTGCCAGATCGCCGGGACAGGGGCGTGCGGGGTCCCTCTCTGGGGCCAACGTCCTGACTTTC. Translated, it gives CARSPGQGRAGSLSGANVLTF.

The V call is TRBV19, the J call TRBJ1-5; 10 bases line up with TRBD1. CDR1 and CDR2 from the germline V gene are LNHDA and SQIVND (reference sequence). The ends lost 3 bases at V and 1 base at J; junction bases unmatched: 6. The CDR3 loop spans 17 amino acids. The CDR3 DNA reads TGTGCCAGTAGTATCCCGGGACAGGGGACCAGCAATCAGCCCCAGCATTTT. Its translation: CASSIPGQGTSNQPQHF.

The V gene is TRBV7-8, the J gene TRBJ2-2; 10 bases align to TRBD2. The CDR3 consists of 15 residues. The V segment lost 5 bases and the J segment 4 bases; nucleotides outside the gene matches: 4. The germline V gene encodes CDR1 SGHVS and CDR2 FQNEAQ. This chain's CDR3 is CASSVSGGVTGELFF. CDR3 DNA sequence: TGTGCCAGCAGCGTGAGCGGGGGGGTCACCGGGGAGCTGTTTTTT.

The chain links TRBV3-1 (or the pseudogene TRBV3-2) to TRBJ2-7; 12 positions match TRBD2. Losses at the gene ends were 1 base for V and 1 base for J; bases not matched to a gene: 8. Germline V gene sequence: CDR1 LGHDT, CDR2 YNNKEL (reference sequence). CDR3 length: 18 residues. CDR3 sequence reads: CASSQGATSGSFSYEQYF. The CDR3 DNA follows: TGTGCCAGCAGCCAAGGGGCGACTAGCGGGAGTTTTTCCTACGAGCAGTACTTC.

The rearrangement uses TRBV7-2 and TRBJ2-1, with D perhaps TRBD2 (6 bases). Looked up from germline, CDR1 is SGHTA and CDR2 is FQGNSA. Trimming stripped 1 base from V and 8 bases from J, with 15 bases between. This CDR3 is 15 amino acids long. CDR3 region: CASSLESVGGYEQFF. The CDR3 bases are TGTGCCAGCAGCTTAGAGTCAGTAGGAGGGTATGAGCAGTTCTTC.